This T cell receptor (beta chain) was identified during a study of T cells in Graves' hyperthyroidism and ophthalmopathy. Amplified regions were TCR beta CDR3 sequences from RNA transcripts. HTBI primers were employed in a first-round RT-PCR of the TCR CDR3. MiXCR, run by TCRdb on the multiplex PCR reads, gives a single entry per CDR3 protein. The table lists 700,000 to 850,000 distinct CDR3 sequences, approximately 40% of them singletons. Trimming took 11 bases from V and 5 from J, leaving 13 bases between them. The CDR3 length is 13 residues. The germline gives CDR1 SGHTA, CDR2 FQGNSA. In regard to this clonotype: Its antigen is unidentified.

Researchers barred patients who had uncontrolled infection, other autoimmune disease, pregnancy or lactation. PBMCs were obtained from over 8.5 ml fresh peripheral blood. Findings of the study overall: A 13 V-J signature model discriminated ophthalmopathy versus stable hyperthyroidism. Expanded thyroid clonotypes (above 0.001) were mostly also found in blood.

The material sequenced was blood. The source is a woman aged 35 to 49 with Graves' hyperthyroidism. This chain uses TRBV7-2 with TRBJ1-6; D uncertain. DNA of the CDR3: TGTGCCTGGTCCACCCTCCATAATTCACCCCTCCACTTT. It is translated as CAWSTLHNSPLHF. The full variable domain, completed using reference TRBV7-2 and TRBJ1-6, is GAGVSQSPSNKVTEKGKDVELRCDPISGHTALYWYRQSLGQGLEFLIYFQGNSAPDKSGLPSDRFSAERTGGSVSTLTIQRTQQEDSAVYLCAWSTLHNSPLHFGNGTRLTVT.